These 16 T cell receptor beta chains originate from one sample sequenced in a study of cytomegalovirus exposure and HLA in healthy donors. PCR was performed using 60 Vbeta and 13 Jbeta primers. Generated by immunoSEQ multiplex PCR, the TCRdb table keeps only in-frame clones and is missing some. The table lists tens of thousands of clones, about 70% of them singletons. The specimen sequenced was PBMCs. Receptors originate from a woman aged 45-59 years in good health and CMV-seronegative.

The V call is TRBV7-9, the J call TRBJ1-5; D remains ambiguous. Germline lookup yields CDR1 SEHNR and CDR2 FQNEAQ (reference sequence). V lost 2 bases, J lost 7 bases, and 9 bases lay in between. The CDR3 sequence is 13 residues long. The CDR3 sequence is CASSLTRKQPQHF. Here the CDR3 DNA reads TGTGCCAGCAGCTTAACGAGGAAACAGCCCCAGCATTTT.

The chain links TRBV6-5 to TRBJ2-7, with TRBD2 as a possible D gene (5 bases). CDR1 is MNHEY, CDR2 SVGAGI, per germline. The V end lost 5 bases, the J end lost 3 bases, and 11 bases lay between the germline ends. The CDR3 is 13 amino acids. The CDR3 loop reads CASSTGVLYEQYF. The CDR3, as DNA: TGTGCCAGCAGTACCGGGGTTCTCTACGAGCAGTACTTC.

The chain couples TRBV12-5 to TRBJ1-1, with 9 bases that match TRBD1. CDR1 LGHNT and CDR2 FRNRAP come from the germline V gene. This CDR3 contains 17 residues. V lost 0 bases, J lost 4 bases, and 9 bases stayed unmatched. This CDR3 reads CASGLVTGGVGSTEAFF. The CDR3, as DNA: TGTGCTAGTGGTTTGGTTACAGGGGGCGTTGGGAGCACTGAAGCTTTCTTT. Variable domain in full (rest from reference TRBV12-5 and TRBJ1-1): DARVTQTPRHKVTEMGQEVTMRCQPILGHNTVFWYRQTMMQGLELLAYFRNRAPLDDSGMPKDRFSAEMPDATLATLKIQPSEPRDSAVYFCASGLVTGGVGSTEAFFGQGTRLTVV.

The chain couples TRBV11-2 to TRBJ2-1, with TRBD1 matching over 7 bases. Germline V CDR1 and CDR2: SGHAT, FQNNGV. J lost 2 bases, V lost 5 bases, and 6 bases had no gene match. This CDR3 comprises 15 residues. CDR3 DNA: TGTGCCAGCAGCCGGAGGCAGGGGGCCTACAATGAGCAGTTCTTC. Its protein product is CASSRRQGAYNEQFF.

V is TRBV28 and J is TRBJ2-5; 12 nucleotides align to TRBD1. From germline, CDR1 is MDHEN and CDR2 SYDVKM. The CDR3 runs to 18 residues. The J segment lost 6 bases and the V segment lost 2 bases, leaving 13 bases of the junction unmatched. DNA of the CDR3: TGTGCCAGCAGTTTAGCACCCGGAGGGGGACAGGGGGCAAAGACCCAGTACTTC. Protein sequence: CASSLAPGGGQGAKTQYF.

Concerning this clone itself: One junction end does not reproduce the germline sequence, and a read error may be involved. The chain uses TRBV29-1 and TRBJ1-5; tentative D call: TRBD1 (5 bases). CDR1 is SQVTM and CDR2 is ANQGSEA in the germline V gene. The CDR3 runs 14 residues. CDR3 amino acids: CSVQDSFSNQPQHF. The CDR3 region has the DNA TGCAGCGTTCAAGACAGTTTTAGCAATCAGCCCCAGCATTTT.

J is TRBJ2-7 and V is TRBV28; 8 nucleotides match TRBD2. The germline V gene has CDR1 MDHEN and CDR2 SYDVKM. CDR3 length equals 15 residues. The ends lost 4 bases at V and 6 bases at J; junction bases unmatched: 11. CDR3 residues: CASSYGTRGTGEQYF. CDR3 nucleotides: TGTGCCAGCAGTTACGGGACTAGGGGTACGGGCGAGCAGTACTTC. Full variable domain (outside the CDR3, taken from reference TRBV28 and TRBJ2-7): DVKVTQSSRYLVKRTGEKVFLECVQDMDHENMFWYRQDPGLGLRLIYFSYDVKMKEKGDIPEGYSVSREKKERFSLILESASTNQTSMYLCASSYGTRGTGEQYFGPGTRLTVT.

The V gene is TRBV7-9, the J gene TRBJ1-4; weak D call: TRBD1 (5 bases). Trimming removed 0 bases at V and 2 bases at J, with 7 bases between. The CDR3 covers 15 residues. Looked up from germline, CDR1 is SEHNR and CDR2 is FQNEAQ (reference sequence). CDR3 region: CASSLAAGTNEKLFF. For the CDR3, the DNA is TGTGCCAGCAGCTTAGCGGCAGGGACTAATGAAAAACTGTTTTTT. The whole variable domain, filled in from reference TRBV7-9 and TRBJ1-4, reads DTGVSQNPRHKITKRGQNVTFRCDPISEHNRLYWYRQTLGQGPEFLTYFQNEAQLEKSRLLSDRFSAERPKGSFSTLEIQRTEQGDSAMYLCASSLAAGTNEKLFFGSGTQLSVL.

In DNA, the CDR3 is TGCAGCGTTAGAGTGAGGAACACTGAAGCTTTCTTT. This sequence encodes CSVRVRNTEAFF. The J gene is TRBJ1-1, the V gene TRBV29-1; D is unclear. The CDR3 consists of 12 residues. Trimming removed 5 bases at V and 1 base at J, with 8 bases between. Germline V gene data show CDR1 as SQVTM and CDR2 as ANQGSEA.

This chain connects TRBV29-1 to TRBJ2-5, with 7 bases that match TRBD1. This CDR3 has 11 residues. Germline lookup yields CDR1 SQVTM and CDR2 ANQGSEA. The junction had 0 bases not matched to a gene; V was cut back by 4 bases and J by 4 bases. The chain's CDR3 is CSVGTGETQYF. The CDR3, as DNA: TGCAGCGTTGGGACAGGAGAGACCCAGTACTTC. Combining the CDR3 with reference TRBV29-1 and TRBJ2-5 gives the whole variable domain SAVISQKPSRDICQRGTSLTIQCQVDSQVTMMFWYRQQPGQSLTLIATANQGSEATYESGFVIDKFPISRPNLTFSTLTVSNMSPEDSSIYLCSVGTGETQYFGPGTRLLVL.

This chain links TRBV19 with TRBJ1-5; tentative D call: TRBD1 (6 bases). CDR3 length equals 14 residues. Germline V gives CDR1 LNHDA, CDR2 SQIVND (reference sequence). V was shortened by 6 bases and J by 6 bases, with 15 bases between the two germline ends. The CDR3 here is CASRPGASSQPQHF. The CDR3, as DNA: TGTGCCAGTAGACCAGGGGCTAGTAGTCAGCCCCAGCATTTT.

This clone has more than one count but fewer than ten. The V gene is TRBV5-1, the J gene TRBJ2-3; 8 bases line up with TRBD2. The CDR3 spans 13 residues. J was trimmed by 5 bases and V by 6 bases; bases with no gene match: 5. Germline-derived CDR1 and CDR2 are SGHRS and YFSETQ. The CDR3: CASKRGPGDTQYF. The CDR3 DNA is TGCGCCAGCAAGCGGGGGCCGGGAGATACGCAGTATTTT.

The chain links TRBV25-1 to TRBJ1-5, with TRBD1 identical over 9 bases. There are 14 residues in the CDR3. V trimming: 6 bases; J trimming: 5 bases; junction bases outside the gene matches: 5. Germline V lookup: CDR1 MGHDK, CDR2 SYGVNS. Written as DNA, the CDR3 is TGTGCCAGCAGAGGGACAGGGAGTGATCAGCCCCAGCATTTT. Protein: CASRGTGSDQPQHF. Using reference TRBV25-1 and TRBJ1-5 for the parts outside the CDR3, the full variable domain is EADIYQTPRYLVIGTGKKITLECSQTMGHDKMYWYQQDPGMELHLIHYSYGVNSTEKGDLSSESTVSRIRTEHFPLTLESARPSHTSQYLCASRGTGSDQPQHFGDGTRLSIL.

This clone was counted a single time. DNA for the CDR3: TGTGCCAGCAGCCCTAACACTGAAGCTTTCTTT. This gives the protein CASSPNTEAFF. The rearrangement joins TRBV6-6 to TRBJ1-1; D gene unclear. V lost 6 bases and J 2 bases, leaving 4 bases between the germline ends. The V gene's germline CDR1 is MNHNY and CDR2 SVGAGI (reference sequence). The CDR3 runs to 11 residues.

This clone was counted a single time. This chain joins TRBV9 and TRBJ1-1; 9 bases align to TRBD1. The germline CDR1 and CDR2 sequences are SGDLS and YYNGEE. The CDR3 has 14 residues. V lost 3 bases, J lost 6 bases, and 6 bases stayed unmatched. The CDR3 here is CASSGQGVGAEAFF. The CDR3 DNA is TGTGCCAGCAGCGGACAGGGGGTAGGAGCTGAAGCTTTCTTT.

The CDR3 DNA sequence: TGCAGCGTTGGGACTAGCGCAGATACGCAGTATTTT. Encoded protein: CSVGTSADTQYF. The rearrangement uses TRBV29-1 and TRBJ2-3; 9 bases match TRBD2. The CDR3 runs 12 residues. Germline CDR1 reads SQVTM; CDR2 reads ANQGSEA. J was trimmed by 4 bases and V by 4 bases; bases with no gene match: 0.